This T cell receptor (beta chain) was identified during a study of regulatory T cells in long-lasting Graves disease. For the study at large: Antithyroid drug use was under 3 months in newly diagnosed Graves' patients. Overall study findings and caveats: Relative to new patients (under 1,000), persistent patients exhibited greater sharing of public clonotypes (about 2,700).

Time point of the sample: newly diagnosed GD, antithyroid drugs for less than 3 months. Researchers made the TCR library from RNA that was extracted from PBMCs. Through Arm-PCR of CDR3 regions and iRepertoire HTBI primers, TCR beta libraries were built. TCRdb re-derived calls from the multiplex PCR reads in MiXCR, one entry per CDR3 protein. The profile shows around 400,000 distinct CDR3 sequences, 15% to 18% of them singletons. This clonotype was recorded many times. Its antigen is not known. The input for sequencing was peripheral blood mononuclear cells (PBMCs), taken at new diagnosis, from a patient treated with antithyroid drugs. The source of this sequence is a female donor with Graves disease.

As DNA, the CDR3 is TGTGCCAGCAGCACGACAGTGAACACCGGGGAGCTGTTTTTT. Encoded protein: CASSTTVNTGELFF. The genes are TRBV9 and TRBJ2-2; possible D gene TRBD1, 5 bases. The CDR3 has 14 residues. Between the trimmed V and J ends, which lost 4 bases and 1 base, there was a span of 8 bases. Germline CDR1 SGDLS, CDR2 YYNGEE.